The clone carrying this TCR beta chain was recorded once. Its cognate antigen is unknown. A junction boundary mismatches the germline segment, possibly from a read error. This sample was taken from a study of tissue T cells after allogeneic stem cell transplantation. The CDR3 covers 14 residues. Germline V CDR1 and CDR2: SGHTA, FQGNSA. Study-wide findings and caveats: Shared clones across patients were few; motif clustering revealed tissue-specific shared signatures.

Autopsy tissues spanned esophagus to rectum, liver, skin, and lymphoid organs including spleen. Survey-depth TCRbeta CDR3 sequencing reported V/J genes and productive frequencies. Assay: immunoSEQ multiplex PCR; the TCRdb copy retains only in-frame clones and omits some. The table shows about 1,000 clones, with about 80% occurring only once. The chain is built from TRBV7-2 and TRBJ2-3; 12 nucleotides line up with TRBD2. The material sequenced was spleen tissue, taken at autopsy. This TCR derives from a female patient aged 18 to 55 with steroid-refractory graft-versus-host disease after an allogeneic stem cell transplant. Part of the T cell pool may stem from the graft donor. The CDR3 here is CASSLAGGADTQYF. CDR3 sequence (DNA): TGTGCCAGCAGCCTAGCGGGAGGGGCAGATACGCAGTATTTT.